Listed below are T cell receptor beta chains from one sample, sequenced in a study of human thymus T cells. The repertoire was sequenced with immunoSEQ multiplex PCR; TCRdb's copy has only in-frame clones and lacks some. The repertoire consists of about 78,000 clones, with just over 95% occurring once and the leading ten covering around 0.03%. Sequencing used thymus tissue. The receptors here all came from a boy less than two years old with a congenital heart defect but otherwise immunologically healthy. Both conserved end residues are part of each CDR3. A D gene is named only where the DNA matches it firmly. Clone size appears in some rows only: once, few, many, or a class for an expanded clone.

cdr3_length: 17; clone_size: .; d_call: TRBD2; j_call: TRBJ2-5; v_call: TRBV5-1; cdr3_aa: CASSLVASGRAGETQYF; cdr3_nt: TGCGCCAGCAGCTTGGTCGCTAGCGGGAGGGCCGGTGAGACCCAGTACTTC
cdr3_length: 13; clone_size: .; d_call: .; j_call: TRBJ2-2; v_call: TRBV2; cdr3_aa: CASSDRLTGELFF; cdr3_nt: TGTGCCAGCAGTGATCGACTAACCGGGGAGCTGTTTTTT
cdr3_length: 13; clone_size: .; d_call: .; j_call: TRBJ2-7; v_call: TRBV5-1; cdr3_aa: CASSLVPVYEQYF; cdr3_nt: TGCGCCAGCAGCTTGGTCCCTGTCTACGAGCAGTACTTC
cdr3_length: 16; clone_size: once; d_call: TRBD2; j_call: TRBJ2-1; v_call: TRBV6-6; cdr3_aa: CASSLILAGSQDEQFF; cdr3_nt: TGTGCCAGCAGTCTTATCCTAGCGGGGTCACAGGATGAGCAGTTCTTC
cdr3_length: 13; clone_size: .; d_call: TRBD1; j_call: TRBJ1-2; v_call: TRBV5-6; cdr3_aa: CASSYGQETGYTF; cdr3_nt: TGTGCCAGCAGCTATGGACAGGAGACTGGCTACACCTTC
cdr3_length: 14; clone_size: .; d_call: TRBD2; j_call: TRBJ2-1; v_call: TRBV28; cdr3_aa: CANSAGDRHNEQFF; cdr3_nt: TGTGCCAACTCGGCGGGAGATCGGCACAATGAGCAGTTCTTC
cdr3_length: 16; clone_size: .; d_call: TRBD1; j_call: TRBJ2-7; v_call: TRBV4-2; cdr3_aa: CASSSRAGTVYYEQYF; cdr3_nt: TGTGCCAGCAGCTCCCGAGCCGGGACAGTTTACTACGAGCAGTACTTC
cdr3_length: 14; clone_size: .; d_call: TRBD1; j_call: TRBJ1-5; v_call: TRBV19; cdr3_aa: CASRDRARNQPQHF; cdr3_nt: TGTGCCAGTCGGGACAGGGCGCGCAATCAGCCCCAGCATTTT
cdr3_length: 15; clone_size: .; d_call: .; j_call: TRBJ1-4; v_call: TRBV7-9; cdr3_aa: CASSLARGGEEKLFF; cdr3_nt: TGTGCCAGCAGCTTAGCGCGCGGAGGGGAGGAAAAACTGTTTTTT
cdr3_length: 14; clone_size: once; d_call: .; j_call: TRBJ1-2; v_call: TRBV2; cdr3_aa: CAKNPGRMIYGYTF; cdr3_nt: TGTGCCAAAAACCCCGGCAGGATGATCTACGGCTACACCTTC
cdr3_length: 15; clone_size: .; d_call: .; j_call: TRBJ2-1; v_call: TRBV7-9; cdr3_aa: CASSQHLGLYNEQFF; cdr3_nt: TGTGCCAGCAGCCAACACCTGGGACTGTACAATGAGCAGTTCTTC
cdr3_length: 11; clone_size: .; d_call: .; j_call: TRBJ2-7; v_call: TRBV20-1; cdr3_aa: CSARSSYEQYF; cdr3_nt: TGCAGTGCTAGAAGCTCCTACGAGCAGTACTTC
cdr3_length: 12; clone_size: .; d_call: .; j_call: TRBJ2-1; v_call: TRBV6-4; cdr3_aa: CASSDRGDEQFF; cdr3_nt: TGTGCCAGCAGTGATAGGGGGGATGAGCAGTTCTTC
cdr3_length: 15; clone_size: .; d_call: .; j_call: TRBJ1-5; v_call: TRBV27; cdr3_aa: CASSLSERCNQPQHF; cdr3_nt: TGTGCCAGCAGTTTAAGCGAGAGGTGCAATCAGCCCCAGCATTTT
cdr3_length: 15; clone_size: .; d_call: TRBD1; j_call: TRBJ2-5; v_call: TRBV2; cdr3_aa: CASSVSRGQEETQYF; cdr3_nt: TGTGCCAGCAGTGTTTCCAGGGGGCAGGAAGAGACCCAGTACTTC
cdr3_length: 19; clone_size: .; d_call: TRBD2; j_call: TRBJ2-3; v_call: TRBV4-2; cdr3_aa: CASSQDGSGRLDWGDTQYF; cdr3_nt: TGTGCCAGCAGCCAAGATGGAAGCGGGAGACTTGATTGGGGAGATACGCAGTATTTT
cdr3_length: 11; clone_size: .; d_call: .; j_call: TRBJ1-5; v_call: TRBV19; cdr3_aa: CASSSYQPQHF; cdr3_nt: TGTGCCAGTAGTTCCTATCAGCCCCAGCATTTT
cdr3_length: 17; clone_size: .; d_call: .; j_call: TRBJ2-7; v_call: TRBV5-1; cdr3_aa: CASSLGLIPGRVYEQYF; cdr3_nt: TGCGCCAGCAGCTTGGGACTGATCCCCGGACGGGTCTACGAGCAGTACTTC
cdr3_length: 14; clone_size: .; d_call: TRBD1; j_call: TRBJ2-7; v_call: TRBV5-4; cdr3_aa: CASSPDRATYEQYF; cdr3_nt: TGTGCCAGCAGCCCGGACAGGGCCACCTACGAGCAGTACTTC
cdr3_length: 17; clone_size: once; d_call: TRBD2; j_call: TRBJ2-7; v_call: TRBV15; cdr3_aa: CATSRAREGSQLREQYF; cdr3_nt: TGTGCCACCAGCAGAGCCCGGGAGGGATCCCAACTTCGCGAGCAGTACTTC
cdr3_length: 13; clone_size: .; d_call: TRBD1; j_call: TRBJ1-5; v_call: TRBV6-1; cdr3_aa: CASSERGHRPQHF; cdr3_nt: TGTGCCAGCAGTGAAAGGGGGCATCGGCCCCAGCATTTT
cdr3_length: 16; clone_size: .; d_call: TRBD2; j_call: TRBJ2-7; v_call: TRBV28; cdr3_aa: CASTGGEGTSFNEQYF; cdr3_nt: TGTGCCAGCACTGGGGGTGAAGGGACTAGCTTCAACGAGCAGTACTTC
cdr3_length: 16; clone_size: .; d_call: .; j_call: TRBJ1-1; v_call: TRBV11-2; cdr3_aa: CASSLGQPGWDTEAFF; cdr3_nt: TGTGCCAGCAGCTTAGGCCAGCCGGGTTGGGACACTGAAGCTTTCTTT
cdr3_length: 15; clone_size: .; d_call: .; j_call: TRBJ2-7; v_call: TRBV5-1; cdr3_aa: CASSMGWGARYEQYF; cdr3_nt: TGCGCCAGCAGCATGGGGTGGGGGGCGCGGTACGAGCAGTACTTC
cdr3_length: 15; clone_size: .; d_call: TRBD1; j_call: TRBJ2-7; v_call: TRBV4-3; cdr3_aa: CASSQERDRSYEQYF; cdr3_nt: TGCGCCAGCAGCCAAGAGCGGGACAGGTCCTACGAGCAGTACTTC